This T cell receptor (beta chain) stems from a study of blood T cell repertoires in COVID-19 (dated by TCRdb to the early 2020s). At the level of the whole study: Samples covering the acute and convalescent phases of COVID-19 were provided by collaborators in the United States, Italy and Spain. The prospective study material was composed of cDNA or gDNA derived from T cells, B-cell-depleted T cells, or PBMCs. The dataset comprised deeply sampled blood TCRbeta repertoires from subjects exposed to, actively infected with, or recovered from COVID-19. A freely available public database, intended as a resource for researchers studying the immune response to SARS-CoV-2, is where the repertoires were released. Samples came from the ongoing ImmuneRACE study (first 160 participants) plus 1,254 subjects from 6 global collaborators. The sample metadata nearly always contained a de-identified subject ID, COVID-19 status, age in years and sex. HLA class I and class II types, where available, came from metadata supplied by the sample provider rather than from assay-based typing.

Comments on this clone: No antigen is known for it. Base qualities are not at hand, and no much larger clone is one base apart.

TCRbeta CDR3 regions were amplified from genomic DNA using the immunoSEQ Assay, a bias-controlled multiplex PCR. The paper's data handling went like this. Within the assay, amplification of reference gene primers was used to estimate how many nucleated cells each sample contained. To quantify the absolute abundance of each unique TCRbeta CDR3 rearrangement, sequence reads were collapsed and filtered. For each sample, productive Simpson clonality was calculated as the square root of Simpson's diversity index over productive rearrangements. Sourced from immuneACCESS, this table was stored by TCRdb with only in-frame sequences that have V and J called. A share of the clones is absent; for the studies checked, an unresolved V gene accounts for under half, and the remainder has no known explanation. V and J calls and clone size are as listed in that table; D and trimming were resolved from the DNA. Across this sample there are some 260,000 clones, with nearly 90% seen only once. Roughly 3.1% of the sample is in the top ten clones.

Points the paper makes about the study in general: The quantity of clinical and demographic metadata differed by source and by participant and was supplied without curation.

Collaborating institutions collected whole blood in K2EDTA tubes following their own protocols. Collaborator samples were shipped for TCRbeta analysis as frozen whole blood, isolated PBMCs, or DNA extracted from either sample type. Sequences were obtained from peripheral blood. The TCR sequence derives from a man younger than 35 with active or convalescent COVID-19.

The CDR3 amino acid sequence is: CASSRYGLAMSTDTQYF. In nucleotide form, the sequence is TGTGCCAGCAGCCGTTACGGGCTAGCGATGTCCACAGATACGCAGTATTTT. The chain uses TRBV3-1 (or the pseudogene TRBV3-2) and TRBJ2-3; TRBD2 might be the D gene, on 6 matching bases. Cut back by 4 bases and 2 bases, the V and J ends lie 19 bases apart. Its CDR3 holds 17 amino acids, cysteine through phenylalanine. Only CDR3 DNA remains: 51 bases, in frame from the first base. The germline V gene (reference sequence) provides CDR1 LGHDT and CDR2 YNNKEL.